Presented here are 25 T cell receptor beta chains from one specimen sequenced in a study of cytomegalovirus exposure and HLA in healthy donors listed by TCRdb under 2017. Libraries were made using the immunoSEQ multiplex PCR assay. For the multiplex PCR, a mixture combining 60 forward primers for TCR Vbeta segments and 13 reverse primers for TCR Jbeta segments was used. The table comes from immuneACCESS by way of TCRdb, which keeps in-frame sequences with V and J called. Part of the clones is missing from these tables; in studies checked, under half for an unresolved V gene and the rest for unknown reasons. The sample records 150,000 to 200,000 clones, just over 75% of which are singletons. Of the sample, about 1.6% falls within the top ten clones. The sequencing sample was made of PBMCs. The receptors come from a man aged 40-49 years in good health and CMV-seronegative.

The chain uses TRBV5-1 and TRBJ1-2; weak D call: TRBD1 (5 bases). Deletions cut 0 bases from V and 2 bases from J, with 8 bases between. The CDR3 has 14 amino acids. Germline assignment: CDR1 SGHRS and CDR2 YFSETQ. The CDR3: CASSLATANYGYTF. The CDR3 bases are TGCGCCAGCAGCTTGGCGACAGCCAACTATGGCTACACCTTC. The variable domain in full, completed from reference TRBV5-1 and TRBJ1-2, reads KAGVTQTPRYLIKTRGQQVTLSCSPISGHRSVSWYQQTPGQGLQFLFEYFSETQRNKGNFPGRFSGRQFSNSRSEMNVSTLELGDSALYLCASSLATANYGYTFGSGTRLTVV.

The chain uses TRBV28 and TRBJ1-5; D uncertain. Trimming cost V 8 bases and J 7 bases, with 15 bases left between them. The CDR3 is 13 residues long. CDR1 is MDHEN, CDR2 SYDVKM, per germline. The CDR3 here is CASDTGSWQPQHF. The CDR3 DNA follows: TGTGCCAGCGACACGGGGTCCTGGCAGCCCCAGCATTTT.

This clone has just a few counts. This chain connects TRBV7-8 to TRBJ1-1; 7 nucleotides match TRBD1. V gave up 0 bases and J gave up 11 bases; unmatched junction bases: 6. The CDR3 runs to 13 residues. The germline V gene encodes CDR1 SGHVS and CDR2 FQNEAQ. The CDR3 DNA is TGTGCCAGCAGCTTAGCAGGTCAGGGGGAGGCTTTCTTT. Translation gives CASSLAGQGEAFF.

This chain links TRBV7-6 with TRBJ2-1; weak D call: TRBD2 (6 bases). Per germline, CDR1 SGHVS and CDR2 FNYEAQ. V was shortened by 2 bases and J by 6 bases, with 8 bases between the two germline ends. The CDR3 length is 13 residues. The CDR3 nucleotides are TGTGCCAGCAGCTTATCACTAGCCAATGAGCAGTTCTTC. It specifies CASSLSLANEQFF.

This chain uses TRBV7-2 with TRBJ2-3; maybe TRBD2 (7 bases). V lost 1 base and J lost 7, with 24 bases in between. This CDR3 is built from 18 residues. The germline V gene encodes CDR1 SGHTA and CDR2 FQGNSA. The CDR3 protein is CASSLVSGGRGQSNTQYF. DNA of the CDR3: TGTGCCAGCAGCTTAGTATCGGGGGGCAGAGGACAAAGTAATACGCAGTATTTT.

V usage is TRBV30 and J usage is TRBJ2-6; no clear D gene. This CDR3 has 15 amino acids. Trimming stripped 0 bases from V and 4 bases from J, with 10 bases between. Germline loops: CDR1 GTSNPN, CDR2 SVGIG (reference sequence). CDR3: CAWSVPLSGANVLTF. The CDR3 nucleotides read TGTGCCTGGAGTGTACCCCTGAGCGGGGCCAACGTCCTGACTTTC.

The V and J genes are TRBV2 and TRBJ1-5; 7 bases line up with TRBD1. Losses at the gene ends were 6 bases for V and 7 bases for J; bases not matched to a gene: 6. CDR3 length: 13 residues. Germline CDR1 reads SNHLY; CDR2 reads FYNNEI. Here the CDR3 reads CASRETGPQPQHF. CDR3 DNA sequence: TGTGCCAGCAGGGAGACAGGGCCCCAGCCCCAGCATTTT.

The V gene is TRBV27, the J gene TRBJ1-5; D call uncertain. Germline lookup yields CDR1 MNHEY and CDR2 SMNVEV (reference sequence). There are 16 residues in the CDR3. V was pared by 5 bases and J by 5 bases, with 19 bases between. The CDR3 DNA follows: TGTGCCAGCAGTCCCCAACGACGGCGGGTTGATCAGCCCCAGCATTTT. Protein sequence: CASSPQRRRVDQPQHF.

This clone is a singleton in its sample. The chain joins TRBV19 to TRBJ2-5; 10 bases line up with TRBD1. The V gene's germline CDR1 is LNHDA and CDR2 SQIVND (reference sequence). This CDR3 is built from 16 residues. V trimming: 0 bases; J trimming: 6 bases; junction bases outside the gene matches: 7. The CDR3 DNA is TGTGCCAGTAGTATAGATATGGGACAGGGGATGAAGACCCAGTACTTC. Protein sequence: CASSIDMGQGMKTQYF. Looking up the rest from reference TRBV19 and TRBJ2-5 gives the full variable domain: DGGITQSPKYLFRKEGQNVTLSCEQNLNHDAMYWYRQDPGQGLRLIYYSQIVNDFQKGDIAEGYSVSREKKESFPLTVTSAQKNPTAFYLCASSIDMGQGMKTQYFGPGTRLLVL.

The V gene is TRBV4-2, the J gene TRBJ1-2; D is unresolved. The germline V gene has CDR1 LGHNA and CDR2 YNFKEQ. V was pared by 1 base and J by 5 bases, with 11 bases between. CDR3 length: 14 amino acids. Here the CDR3 reads CASSQVESWYGYTF. CDR3 nucleotide sequence: TGTGCCAGCAGCCAAGTCGAGTCATGGTATGGCTACACCTTC.

This clone occurred a few times. The rearrangement uses TRBV5-5 and TRBJ1-5, with D hard to call. From germline, CDR1 is SGHKS and CDR2 YYEKEE (reference sequence). The CDR3 totals 12 residues. Trimming shortened V by 2 bases and J by 4 bases, and 4 bases separated the two germline ends. Written as DNA, the CDR3 is TGTGCCAGCAGCTTTTCGAATCAGCCCCAGCATTTT. Translated, it gives CASSFSNQPQHF.

This clone was picked up one time. This chain connects TRBV9 to TRBJ2-5, with 10 bases lining up with TRBD1. Gene TRBJ2-7 matches the end of the DNA better, so the J call may be wrong. CDR3 size: 15 residues. Germline lookup yields CDR1 SGDLS and CDR2 YYNGEE. CDR3 bases: TGTGCCAGCAGCGGGTACGGGACAGGGGCATACGAGCAGTACTTC. Protein sequence: CASSGYGTGAYEQYF.

CDR3 loop: CASTPTPGIDEQFF. Here the CDR3 DNA reads TGTGCCAGCACCCCCACCCCAGGGATCGATGAGCAGTTCTTC. V gene TRBV6-5 combines with J gene TRBJ2-1; D perhaps matches TRBD1 (5 bases). CDR3 size: 14 residues. CDR1 is MNHEY and CDR2 is SVGAGI in the germline V gene. With 7 bases removed from V and 8 bases from J, the gap between germline ends came to 18 bases.

The chain couples TRBV9 to TRBJ2-3, with TRBD1 matching over 9 bases. Germline loops: CDR1 SGDLS, CDR2 YYNGEE. This CDR3 spans 18 amino acids. Germline trimming cut 2 bases from V and 6 bases from J; bases unmatched to any gene: 16. DNA for the CDR3: TGTGCCAGCAGCGTCTCCACACCTCGGGACAGGGTAACGGATACGCAGTATTTT. This translates into CASSVSTPRDRVTDTQYF.

The chain couples TRBV7-9 to TRBJ2-7; D perhaps matches TRBD2 (5 bases). The germline V gene encodes CDR1 SEHNR and CDR2 FQNEAQ (reference sequence). Trimming pared 1 base from V and 12 bases from J, leaving 13 bases between. CDR3 length: 12 residues. CDR3 amino acids: CASSLVEDALYV. In nucleotides, the CDR3 is TGTGCCAGCAGCTTAGTGGAGGACGCGTTGTACGTC.

The table lists this clone with a few counts. The chain carries TRBV18 and TRBJ1-2; TRBD1 might be the D (5 bases). CDR1 is KGHSH, CDR2 LQKENI, per germline. Trimming took 5 bases from V and 3 from J, leaving 10 bases between them. This CDR3 is 13 amino acids long. CDR3 region: CASSVQGYYGYTF. The CDR3 coding sequence is TGTGCCAGCTCAGTTCAGGGTTACTATGGCTACACCTTC. Full variable domain (missing parts from reference TRBV18 and TRBJ1-2): NAGVMQNPRHLVRRRGQEARLRCSPMKGHSHVYWYRQLPEEGLKFMVYLQKENIIDESGMPKERFSAEFPKEGPSILRIQQVVRGDSAAYFCASSVQGYYGYTFGSGTRLTVV.

This chain uses TRBV5-1 with TRBJ1-3, with a possible D match to TRBD1 (5 bases). With 0 bases removed from V and 4 bases from J, the gap between germline ends came to 8 bases. This CDR3 comprises 14 residues. Germline V gene sequence: CDR1 SGHRS, CDR2 YFSETQ. The CDR3 nucleotides are TGCGCCAGCAGCTTGGAGCAGGGAGGAAACACCATATATTTT. Protein sequence: CASSLEQGGNTIYF.

This chain uses TRBV6-1 with TRBJ2-7; 10 nucleotides line up with TRBD2. V was pared by 7 bases and J by 3 bases, with 9 bases of the junction left unmatched. Germline loops: CDR1 MNHNS, CDR2 SASEGT. The CDR3 has 15 amino acids. CDR3 nucleotides: TGTGCCAGCAACCTACTAGCGGGATCTCTCTACGAGCAGTACTTC. Encoded protein: CASNLLAGSLYEQYF.

The gene calls are TRBV6-1 and TRBJ1-1; possibly TRBD1 for D (6 bases). The CDR3 totals 17 residues. V lost 2 bases and J 0 bases, leaving 16 bases between the germline ends. Germline values: CDR1 MNHNS, CDR2 SASEGT. DNA for the CDR3: TGTGCCAGCAGTGAATCACCCGAGACAGGTCTGAACACTGAAGCTTTCTTT. It codes for CASSESPETGLNTEAFF.

V is TRBV5-1 and J is TRBJ2-5; maybe TRBD2 (6 bases). V lost 2 bases and J lost 5, with 19 bases in between. The CDR3 loop spans 16 amino acids. Germline V lookup: CDR1 SGHRS, CDR2 YFSETQ. For the CDR3, the DNA is TGCGCCAGCAGCTTTTTTCCCGCGGGAACGGAGGAGACCCAGTACTTC. Translating gives CASSFFPAGTEETQYF.

The CDR3, as DNA: TGTGCCTGGAGTGCAGGGGACAGTGTGCAAGAGACCCAGTACTTC. This translates into CAWSAGDSVQETQYF. The V call is TRBV30, the J call TRBJ2-5, with TRBD1 identical over 7 bases. J lost 2 bases, V lost 1 base, and 7 bases had no gene match. There are 15 residues in the CDR3. Germline V gene data show CDR1 as GTSNPN and CDR2 as SVGIG (reference sequence).

The genes are TRBV5-1 and TRBJ1-5, with a tentative D call TRBD1 (6 bases). The CDR3 runs 16 residues. Per the germline V gene, CDR1 is SGHRS and CDR2 is YFSETQ. Trimming removed 0 bases from V and 1 base from J, with 11 bases in between. CDR3 sequence (DNA): TGCGCCAGCAGCTTGGGGGGGCAGGAGAGCAATCAGCCCCAGCATTTT. Its translation: CASSLGGQESNQPQHF.

This clone was seen just once. V usage is TRBV21-1 and J usage is TRBJ2-7; TRBD2 reflects the table's D call only, with no check against the DNA. TRBV21-1 is listed as a pseudogene. The CDR3 consists of 18 residues. Here the CDR3 reads CASSRAIRELAGDCEQYV. DNA for the CDR3: TGTGCCAGCAGCAGGGCAATCCGGGAGCTAGCGGGAGATTGTGAGCAGTACGTC.

The V call is TRBV5-4, the J call TRBJ2-5, with TRBD1 identical over 10 bases. This CDR3 is 18 amino acids long. CDR1 is SGHNT and CDR2 is YYREEE in the germline V gene (reference sequence). V shed 0 bases, J shed 4 bases, and the junction held 12 bases outside the gene matches. The CDR3 nucleotides are TGTGCCAGCAGCTTGGGGGGGCCCTTCAGGGACAGGGGAGAGACCCAGTACTTC. Its translation: CASSLGGPFRDRGETQYF.

The genes are TRBV7-6 and TRBJ2-5, with D possibly matching TRBD1 (5 bases). Deletions cut 2 bases from V and 1 base from J, with 8 bases between. Germline V gene sequence: CDR1 SGHVS, CDR2 FNYEAQ. CDR3 size: 14 residues. CDR3 sequence reads: CASSLPDIQETQYF. The CDR3 nucleotides are TGTGCCAGCAGCTTACCGGACATCCAAGAGACCCAGTACTTC. The entire variable domain, with the rest obtained from reference TRBV7-6 and TRBJ2-5, is as follows: GAGVSQSPRYKVTKRGQDVALRCDPISGHVSLYWYRQALGQGPEFLTYFNYEAQQDKSGLPNDRFSAERPEGSISTLTIQRTEQRDSAMYRCASSLPDIQETQYFGPGTRLLVL.